A single sample is the source of the 17 T cell receptor beta chains below, sequenced in a study of molecular identifiers for immune sequencing clone quantification. MiXCR, applied by TCRdb to the PCR reads, yields one record per CDR3 protein. This sample yields about half a million distinct CDR3 sequences, of which around 23% are seen a single time; under 0.85% belongs to the top ten. The source material was naive CD8+ T cells from blood, with Jurkat cell RNA spiked in. This sample's subset: FACS-sorted CD8+CD4-CCR7+CD45RA+ naive T cells. All receptors derive from a human donor in good health. Some libraries in this study had Jurkat cell RNA spiked in.

There are many counts of this clonotype. J is TRBJ1-6 and V is TRBV4-3, with 11 bases that match TRBD1. The CDR3 consists of 15 residues. V dropped 1 base and J dropped 7; count of bases not matched to a gene: 0. Looked up from germline, CDR1 is LGHNA and CDR2 is YSLEER. The CDR3 is CASSQGTGGNSPLHF. CDR3 DNA sequence: TGCGCCAGCAGCCAAGGGACAGGGGGCAATTCACCCCTCCACTTT.

This clonotype was recorded a few times. The CDR3 region is CAWSGYTDTQYF. The CDR3 bases are TGTGCCTGGAGTGGATACACAGATACGCAGTATTTT. The chain joins TRBV30 to TRBJ2-3; D unresolved. The CDR3 runs to 12 residues. V was shortened by 1 base and J by 2 bases, with 4 bases between the two germline ends. Per germline, CDR1 GTSNPN and CDR2 SVGIG (reference sequence).

As to this clonotype: A much larger clone sits a single nucleotide away, making a read error possible. The chain couples TRBV5-3 to TRBJ1-5, with 9 bases that match TRBD1. TRBV5-3 is recorded as an ORF, its role being uncertain. This CDR3 has 16 residues. CDR3 nucleotides: TGTGCCAGCAGCTTTCGGGGACAGGGTAGTAATCAGCCCCCGCATTTT. This codes for CASSFRGQGSNQPPHF.

Only a few counts were recorded for this clonotype. The chain carries TRBV20-1 and TRBJ2-3, with 9 bases fitting TRBD1. Trimming cost V 4 bases and J 0 bases; bases outside gene matches: 5. CDR3 length: 15 amino acids. The V gene's germline CDR1 is DFQATT and CDR2 SNEGSKA (reference sequence). CDR3 loop: CSATDRGTSTDTQYF. CDR3 sequence (DNA): TGCAGTGCTACAGACAGGGGGACTAGCACAGATACGCAGTATTTT.

The chain has TRBV5-5 and TRBJ2-7, with D possibly being TRBD1 (5 bases). The CDR3 extends over 14 amino acids. The V and J ends lost 4 bases and 3 bases respectively, with 14 bases between them. Germline values: CDR1 SGHKS, CDR2 YYEKEE (reference sequence). Written as DNA, the CDR3 is TGTGCCAGCAGCCCCGGACACACGTTCTACGAGCAGTACTTC. As protein: CASSPGHTFYEQYF.

This clonotype was detected a few times. V usage is TRBV4-1 and J usage is TRBJ2-1; the D is unclear. Germline CDR1 is MGHRA and CDR2 is YSYEKL. This CDR3 contains 14 residues. Trimming removed 10 bases from V and 6 bases from J, with 19 bases in between. CDR3 protein: CATRKAASTNEQFF. CDR3 DNA: TGCGCCACCAGGAAGGCGGCCTCAACCAATGAGCAGTTCTTC.

The chain combines TRBV6-2 or TRBV6-3 with TRBJ1-1; 8 positions match TRBD1. J lost 1 base, V lost 3 bases, and 7 bases had no gene match. CDR3 length equals 16 residues. Germline assignment: CDR1 MNHEY and CDR2 SVGEGT. CDR3 nucleotide sequence: TGTGCCAGCAGTTATGGCAGGGGGCTTAAGAACACTGAAGCTTTCTTT. Its translation: CASSYGRGLKNTEAFF.

This clonotype was counted many times. The chain has TRBV2 and TRBJ1-4, with D unresolved. CDR1 and CDR2 (germline): SNHLY, FYNNEI. CDR3 length equals 13 residues. V dropped 6 bases and J dropped 6 bases, with 11 bases sitting between them. Written as DNA, the CDR3 is TGTGCCAGCAGGAACGCCCTAGATGAAAAACTGTTTTTT. Its translation is CASRNALDEKLFF.

The chain is built from TRBV4-3 and TRBJ2-1, with D perhaps TRBD1 (5 bases). CDR3 size: 13 residues. The V gene lost 3 bases and the J gene lost 9 bases, with 12 bases spanning the gap. Germline V gene lookup returns CDR1 LGHNA and CDR2 YSLEER. The chain's CDR3 is CASSQERGFEQFF. The DNA for the CDR3 is TGCGCCAGCAGCCAGGAAAGGGGATTTGAGCAGTTCTTC.

This clonotype came up a few times. The genes are TRBV6-2 or TRBV6-3 and TRBJ2-1, with 12 bases that match TRBD2. After removal of 8 bases from V and 7 bases from J, the junction contained 9 bases not matched to a gene. CDR3 size: 15 residues. Looked up from germline, CDR1 is MNHEY and CDR2 is SVGEGT. The CDR3 here is CASSLAGGPRNEQFF. The CDR3 nucleotides are TGTGCCAGCTCGCTAGCGGGGGGGCCCCGGAATGAGCAGTTCTTC.

In this sample, this clonotype turned up a few times. V is TRBV12-3 or TRBV12-4 and J is TRBJ2-5; D remains unclear. This CDR3 comprises 12 residues. The V and J ends lost 3 bases and 5 bases respectively, with 7 bases between them. The CDR3 is CASSFAGETQYF. CDR3 nucleotides: TGTGCCAGCAGTTTCGCCGGCGAGACCCAGTACTTC.

Concerning this clonotype: Only one base separates this from a far larger clonotype, so it likely reflects a read error. The J gene is TRBJ2-1, the V gene TRBV13, with 7 bases aligning to TRBD1. The germline CDR1 and CDR2 sequences are PRHDT and FYEKMQ (reference sequence). This CDR3 comprises 12 residues. CDR3 DNA: TGTGCCAGCAGCCAAGGGGGCAATGAGCAGTCCTTC. Protein sequence: CASSQGGNEQSF. Based on the CDR3 plus reference TRBV13 and TRBJ2-1, the full variable domain is AAGVIQSPRHLIKEKRETATLKCYPIPRHDTVYWYQQGPGQDPQFLISFYEKMQSDKGSIPDRFSAQQFSDYHSELNMSSLELGDSALYFCASSQGGNEQSFGPGTRLTVL.

This clonotype was counted only a few times. V is TRBV19 and J is TRBJ2-7; 9 nucleotides line up with TRBD1. The germline V gene has CDR1 LNHDA and CDR2 SQIVND (reference sequence). CDR3 length: 13 amino acids. The ends lost 5 bases at V and 7 bases at J; junction bases unmatched: 6. The CDR3 here is CASSLSTGGEQYF. CDR3 nucleotide sequence: TGTGCCAGTAGTCTATCGACAGGGGGAGAGCAGTACTTC. Together with reference TRBV19 and TRBJ2-7, the CDR3 gives the full variable domain: DGGITQSPKYLFRKEGQNVTLSCEQNLNHDAMYWYRQDPGQGLRLIYYSQIVNDFQKGDIAEGYSVSREKKESFPLTVTSAQKNPTAFYLCASSLSTGGEQYFGPGTRLTVT.

Regarding this clonotype: A much larger clonotype is one base distant, so this may be a read error. The chain links TRBV6-5 to TRBJ1-2; no clear D. This CDR3 is built from 14 residues. Germline V gene sequence: CDR1 MNHEY, CDR2 SVGAGI. CDR3: CASSPDEPNHGYTF. The CDR3 coding sequence is TGTGCCAGCAGTCCGGACGAACCTAACCATGGCTACACCTTC.

The table lists this clonotype with a few counts. The chain uses TRBV6-5 and TRBJ1-2; D gene ambiguous. The germline V and J ends were trimmed by 10 bases and 7 bases, with 16 bases remaining between them. The CDR3 totals 12 residues. Germline CDR1 MNHEY, CDR2 SVGAGI. The CDR3 spells CAMPPCGPGYTF. The CDR3 DNA follows: TGTGCCATGCCCCCATGCGGTCCTGGCTACACCTTC.

Concerning this clonotype: This is likely a read error, given that the CDR3 carries no conserved phenylalanine or tryptophan at its end. CDR3 loop: CAISELQSYEQYY. The CDR3, as DNA: TGTGCCATCAGTGAGCTACAGTCTTACGAGCAGTACTAC. The genes are TRBV10-3 and TRBJ2-7, with no clear D. The CDR3 contains 13 residues. The germline gives CDR1 ENHRY, CDR2 SYGVKD. With 2 bases removed from V and 4 bases from J, the gap between germline ends came to 9 bases.

The chain uses TRBV5-4 and TRBJ1-5, with D possibly being TRBD1 (5 bases). Deletions cut 8 bases from V and 5 bases from J, with 26 bases between. CDR1 and CDR2 (germline): SGHNT, YYREEE (reference sequence). This CDR3 comprises 17 residues. The DNA of the CDR3 is TGTGCCAGTAATGGGGCGGGAGTTGGGCTAGACGATCAGCCCCAGCATTTT. It codes for CASNGAGVGLDDQPQHF.